The 14 T cell receptor beta chains presented below share a single source sample, sequenced in a study of OX40 agonist ivuxolimab in advanced cancers. Data came from immunoSEQ multiplex PCR; TCRdb stores just in-frame clones and leaves some out. The sample contains about 62,000 clones, roughly 82% of which appear only once. The material sequenced was CD4+ or CD8+ T cells sorted from blood, taken in a trial of the OX40 agonist ivuxolimab. The source of these receptors is an adult with an advanced solid tumor such as melanoma, head and neck, liver or kidney cancer.

The chain links TRBV6-6 to TRBJ2-1; 10 bases line up with TRBD2. J gave up 9 bases and V 5 bases, and 7 bases lay outside the gene matches. The CDR3 totals 14 residues. CDR1 and CDR2 from the germline V gene are MNHNY and SVGAGI (reference sequence). CDR3 protein: CASSVRTSGIEQFF. The CDR3 DNA sequence: TGTGCCAGCAGTGTACGGACTAGCGGCATTGAGCAGTTCTTC.

In its sample, this clone was seen once. The rearrangement links TRBV10-2 to TRBJ1-5; D gene ambiguous. CDR1 and CDR2 from the germline V gene are WSHSY and SAAADI. Trimming pared 6 bases from V and 3 bases from J, leaving 9 bases between. The CDR3 spans 13 residues. The CDR3 loop reads CASRADHNQPQHF. DNA for the CDR3: TGCGCCAGCAGGGCGGACCACAATCAGCCCCAGCATTTT.

This chain uses TRBV29-1 with TRBJ2-7; no clear D. The V end lost 0 bases, the J end lost 6 bases, and 12 bases lay between the germline ends. There are 13 residues in the CDR3. Germline CDR1 is SQVTM and CDR2 is ANQGSEA. CDR3 nucleotide sequence: TGCAGCGTTGAAGATCGGCCAGAAGGCGAGCAGTACGTC. It translates to CSVEDRPEGEQYV.

This chain joins TRBV4-2 and TRBJ2-1, with 10 bases aligning to TRBD2. There are 15 residues in the CDR3. Looked up from germline, CDR1 is LGHNA and CDR2 is YNFKEQ. Trimming took 2 bases from V and 9 from J; bases not matched to a gene: 7. The CDR3 is CASSQSSGGVGEQFF. In DNA form, the CDR3 reads TGTGCCAGCAGCCAATCTAGCGGGGGTGTCGGTGAGCAGTTCTTC.

J is TRBJ2-1 and V is TRBV11-2; 7 positions agree with TRBD2. CDR3 size: 14 residues. Germline CDR1 is SGHAT and CDR2 is FQNNGV. The junction had 10 bases not matched to a gene; V was cut back by 0 bases and J by 14 bases. CDR3 sequence: CASSLEPGLAAEFF. In DNA form, the CDR3 reads TGTGCCAGCAGCTTAGAACCGGGTCTAGCGGCTGAGTTCTTC. Full variable domain (outside the CDR3, taken from reference TRBV11-2 and TRBJ2-1): EAGVAQSPRYKIIEKRQSVAFWCNPISGHATLYWYQQILGQGPKLLIQFQNNGVVDDSQLPKDRFSAERLKGVDSTLKIQPAKLEDSAVYLCASSLEPGLAAEFFGPGTRLTVL.

The rearrangement uses TRBV11-2 and TRBJ2-7, with unresolved D. Germline V gene lookup returns CDR1 SGHAT and CDR2 FQNNGV. V lost 4 bases and J lost 0, with 7 bases in between. This CDR3 has 13 residues. CDR3 sequence (DNA): TGTGCCAGCAGCTCCTCCAGCTCCTACGAGCAGTACGTC. Protein product: CASSSSSSYEQYV.

CDR3 loop: CASQRGIAETQYF. The CDR3 DNA is TGTGCCAGTCAGCGGGGAATTGCAGAGACCCAGTACTTC. The chain couples TRBV14 to TRBJ2-5; 7 bases line up with TRBD2. This CDR3 is built from 13 residues. Trimming took 9 bases from V and 4 from J; bases not matched to a gene: 8. Germline V gene data show CDR1 as SGHDN and CDR2 as FVKESK.

J is TRBJ2-2 and V is TRBV11-3, with D possibly being TRBD1 (6 bases). The CDR3 consists of 16 residues. The V gene's germline CDR1 is SGHNT and CDR2 YENEEA. Trimming cost V 1 base and J 3 bases, with 12 bases left between them. The CDR3 coding sequence is TGTGCCAGCAGCTTAGCGGCAGGGGTGGACACCGGGGAGCTGTTTTTT. This codes for CASSLAAGVDTGELFF. The full variable domain, its missing parts supplied by reference TRBV11-3 and TRBJ2-2, is EAGVVQSPRYKIIEKKQPVAFWCNPISGHNTLYWYLQNLGQGPELLIRYENEEAVDDSQLPKDRFSAERLKGVDSTLKIQPAELGDSAVYLCASSLAAGVDTGELFFGEGSRLTVL.

The chain carries TRBV19 and TRBJ1-3; no reliable D call. The germline CDR1 and CDR2 sequences are LNHDA and SQIVND (reference sequence). The CDR3 spans 13 residues. The V end was cut by 8 bases, the J end by 4 bases, with 12 bases between. CDR3 region: CASDNWRGNTIYF. The CDR3 DNA reads as TGTGCCAGTGATAATTGGAGGGGAAACACCATATATTTT.

V and J are TRBV10-3 and TRBJ2-7, with 8 bases lining up with TRBD2. The CDR3 extends over 14 amino acids. In germline, CDR1 is ENHRY, CDR2 SYGVKD. The V segment lost 7 bases and the J segment 3 bases; nucleotides outside the gene matches: 8. The CDR3 loop reads CAINTSGQRYEQYF. The CDR3 nucleotides are TGTGCCATCAATACTAGCGGACAACGCTACGAGCAGTACTTC.

The chain recombines TRBV18 with TRBJ2-2; 12 bases match TRBD2. The CDR3 is made up of 18 amino acids. Germline V gives CDR1 KGHSH, CDR2 LQKENI. Trimming took 4 bases from V and 7 from J; bases not matched to a gene: 13. The CDR3 region has the DNA TGTGCCAGCTCACGAACGACAGCGAGACTAGCGGGAGTCGGGGAGCTGTTTTTT. Translated, it gives CASSRTTARLAGVGELFF.

The count of this clone is one. The CDR3 nucleotides read TGTGCCAGCAGCTTAAGGAGCTCCTACAATGAGCAGTTCTTC. Amino acid sequence: CASSLRSSYNEQFF. This chain connects TRBV13 to TRBJ2-1, with unresolved D. This CDR3 region has 14 residues. The germline V and J ends were trimmed by 2 bases and 0 bases, with 5 bases remaining between them. Germline V lookup: CDR1 PRHDT, CDR2 FYEKMQ (reference sequence).

This clone has just one count. The chain uses TRBV29-1 and TRBJ2-1, with D maybe TRBD2 (7 bases). The CDR3 sequence is 14 residues long. Germline-derived CDR1 and CDR2 are SQVTM and ANQGSEA. V was shortened by 5 bases and J by 7 bases, with 18 bases between the two germline ends. The CDR3 sequence is CSVWRGGGKNEQFF. The CDR3 bases are TGCAGCGTTTGGAGGGGGGGCGGAAAAAATGAGCAGTTCTTC.

This chain joins TRBV5-5 and TRBJ1-1; the match to TRBD1 covers 7 bases. This CDR3 has 15 residues. Trimming cost V 0 bases and J 4 bases; bases outside gene matches: 6. Germline V gene sequence: CDR1 SGHKS, CDR2 YYEKEE (reference sequence). CDR3 in DNA: TGTGCCAGCAGCTTGGGACAGGGAGGGGGCACTGAAGCTTTCTTT. It codes for CASSLGQGGGTEAFF.